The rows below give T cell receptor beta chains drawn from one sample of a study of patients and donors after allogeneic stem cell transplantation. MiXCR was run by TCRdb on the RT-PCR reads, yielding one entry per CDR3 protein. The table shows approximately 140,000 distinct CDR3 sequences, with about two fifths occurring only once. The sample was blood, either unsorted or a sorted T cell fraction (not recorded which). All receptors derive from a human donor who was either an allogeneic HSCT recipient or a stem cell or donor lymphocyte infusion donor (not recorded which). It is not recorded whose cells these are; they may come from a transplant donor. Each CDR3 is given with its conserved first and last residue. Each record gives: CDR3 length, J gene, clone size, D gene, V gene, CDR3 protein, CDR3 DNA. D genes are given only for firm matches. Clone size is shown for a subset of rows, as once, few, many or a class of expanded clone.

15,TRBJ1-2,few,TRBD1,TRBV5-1,CASSKGQPTNYGYTF,TGCGCCAGCAGCAAGGGACAGCCAACTAACTATGGCTACACCTTC
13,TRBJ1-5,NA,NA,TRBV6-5,CATSPGVGQPQHF,TGTGCCACCTCGCCAGGGGTGGGTCAGCCCCAGCATTTT
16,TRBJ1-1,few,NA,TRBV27,CASSFLPAGMNTEAFF,TGTGCCAGCAGTTTCCTCCCGGCAGGGATGAACACTGAAGCTTTCTTT
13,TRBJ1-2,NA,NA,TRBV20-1,CSARPPEGYGYTF,TGCAGTGCCCGTCCACCAGAGGGCTATGGCTACACCTTC
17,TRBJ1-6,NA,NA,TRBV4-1,CASSQDSDSWDNSPLHF,TGCGCCAGCAGCCAAGACTCTGACAGCTGGGATAATTCACCCCTCCACTTT
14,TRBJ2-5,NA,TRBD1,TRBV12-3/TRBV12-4,CASRSTGGQETQYF,TGTGCCAGCAGATCAACAGGGGGTCAGGAGACCCAGTACTTC
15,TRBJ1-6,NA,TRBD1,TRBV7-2,CASSLAPGGASPLHF,TGTGCCAGCAGCTTAGCCCCAGGGGGCGCTTCACCCCTCCACTTT
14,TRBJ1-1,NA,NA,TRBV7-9,CASSLAVRAAEAFF,TGTGCCAGCAGCTTAGCGGTCCGAGCAGCTGAAGCTTTCTTT
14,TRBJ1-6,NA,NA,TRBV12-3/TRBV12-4,CASSLSGNNSPLHF,TGTGCCAGCAGTTTAAGTGGGAATAATTCACCCCTCCACTTT
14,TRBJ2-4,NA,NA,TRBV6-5,CASSRQLAKNIQYF,TGTGCCAGCAGCCGACAGTTAGCCAAAAACATTCAGTACTTC
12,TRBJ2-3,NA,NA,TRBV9,CASSVEVDTQYF,TGTGCCAGCAGCGTAGAAGTAGATACGCAGTATTTT
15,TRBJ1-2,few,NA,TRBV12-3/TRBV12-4,CASSLSSGDDYGYTF,TGTGCCAGCAGTTTATCCTCAGGGGACGACTATGGCTACACCTTC
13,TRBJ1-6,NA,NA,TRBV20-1,CSARPIYNSPLHF,TGCAGTGCCCGGCCGATCTATAATTCACCCCTCCACTTT
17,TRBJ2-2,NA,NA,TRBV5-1,CASSLRASRRDTGELFF,TGCGCCAGCAGCCTCCGGGCCTCGAGAAGGGACACCGGGGAGCTGTTTTTT
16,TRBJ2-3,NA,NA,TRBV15,CATSRGAKGGTDTQYF,TGTGCCACCAGCAGAGGGGCCAAGGGAGGCACAGATACGCAGTATTTT
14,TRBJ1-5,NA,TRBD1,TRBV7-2,CASSQRTGHQPQHF,TGTGCCAGCAGCCAACGGACAGGCCATCAGCCCCAGCATTTT
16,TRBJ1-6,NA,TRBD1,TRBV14,CASSRVGQGDNSPLHF,TGTGCCAGCAGCCGGGTCGGACAGGGGGATAATTCACCCCTCCACTTT
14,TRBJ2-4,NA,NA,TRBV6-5,CASSYNVNGGIQYF,TGTGCCAGCAGTTACAATGTGAACGGAGGCATTCAGTACTTC
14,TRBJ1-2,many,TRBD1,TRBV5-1,CASSEDRGFYSYTF,TGCGCCAGCAGCGAAGACAGGGGGTTTTATAGCTACACCTTC
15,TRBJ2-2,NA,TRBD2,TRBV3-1,CASSQEPSGYGELFF,TGTGCCAGCAGCCAAGAGCCTAGCGGGTACGGGGAGCTGTTTTTT
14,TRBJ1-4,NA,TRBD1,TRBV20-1,CSASPGQMNEKLFF,TGCAGTGCTAGTCCGGGACAGATGAATGAAAAACTGTTTTTT
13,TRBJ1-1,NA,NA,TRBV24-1,CATSGTGRTEAFF,TGTGCCACCAGTGGCACAGGTCGAACTGAAGCTTTCTTT
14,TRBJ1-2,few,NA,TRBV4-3,CASSQDGGPFGYTF,TGCGCCAGCAGCCAAGATGGAGGACCCTTTGGCTACACCTTC
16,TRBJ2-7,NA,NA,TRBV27,CASSSNTGGARYEQYF,TGTGCCAGCAGTTCCAACACAGGGGGGGCGAGGTACGAGCAGTACTTC
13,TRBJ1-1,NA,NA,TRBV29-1,CSVAVGGNTEAFF,TGCAGCGTTGCAGTGGGTGGCAACACTGAAGCTTTCTTT